Shown below are 7 T cell receptor beta chains from a single sample sequenced in a study of blood T cell repertoires in COVID-19. Only in-frame clones appear in the TCRdb table, and some are missing; sequencing was by immunoSEQ multiplex PCR. This table holds 350,000 or so clones, roughly 86% found once. The sample was PBMCs or T cells enriched from blood (not recorded which). Every receptor here comes from a woman aged 25-40 years who had been exposed to COVID-19.

The rearrangement links TRBV5-6 to TRBJ2-3, with D possibly matching TRBD2 (6 bases). This CDR3 comprises 14 residues. CDR1 is SGHDT and CDR2 is YYEEEE in the germline V gene. V dropped 6 bases and J dropped 4 bases, with 15 bases sitting between them. In DNA form, the CDR3 reads TGTGCCAGCACCCTCGTCGGCGGGGCAGATACGCAGTATTTT. Protein: CASTLVGGADTQYF. The full variable domain, completed using reference TRBV5-6 and TRBJ2-3, is DAGVTQSPTHLIKTRGQQVTLRCSPKSGHDTVSWYQQALGQGPQFIFQYYEEEERQRGNFPDRFSGHQFPNYSSELNVNALLLGDSALYLCASTLVGGADTQYFGPGTRLTVL.

This rearrangement joins TRBV7-6 to TRBJ2-1, with a possible D match to TRBD1 (6 bases). This CDR3 has 15 residues. With 7 bases removed from V and 6 bases from J, the gap between germline ends came to 19 bases. CDR1 is SGHVS and CDR2 is FNYEAQ in the germline V gene. The CDR3 is CASTAGAPTINEQFF. The CDR3 coding sequence is TGTGCCAGCACAGCAGGGGCCCCCACCATCAATGAGCAGTTCTTC. The full variable domain, completed using reference TRBV7-6 and TRBJ2-1, is GAGVSQSPRYKVTKRGQDVALRCDPISGHVSLYWYRQALGQGPEFLTYFNYEAQQDKSGLPNDRFSAERPEGSISTLTIQRTEQRDSAMYRCASTAGAPTINEQFFGPGTRLTVL.

The chain combines TRBV25-1 with TRBJ1-2, with D hard to call. V was pared by 3 bases and J by 2 bases, with 10 bases between. The CDR3 covers 14 residues. Germline assignment: CDR1 MGHDK and CDR2 SYGVNS. CDR3 region: CASSDSGSNYGYTF. The CDR3 DNA sequence: TGTGCCAGCAGTGATTCGGGATCGAACTATGGCTACACCTTC.

This clone appeared a single time. The chain recombines TRBV18 with TRBJ1-5; 7 bases map to TRBD1. Germline lookup yields CDR1 KGHSH and CDR2 LQKENI. The CDR3 covers 14 residues. The V segment lost 5 bases and the J segment 3 bases; nucleotides outside the gene matches: 4. CDR3 sequence reads: CASSGTDPNQPQHF. The DNA of the CDR3 is TGTGCCAGCTCAGGGACAGATCCCAATCAGCCCCAGCATTTT.

The chain links TRBV5-1 to TRBJ2-1; maybe TRBD2 (6 bases). This CDR3 comprises 17 residues. V lost 0 bases to trimming and J lost 0 bases, with 13 bases between them. The germline V gene encodes CDR1 SGHRS and CDR2 YFSETQ. In nucleotides, the CDR3 is TGCGCCAGCAGCTTGGACCCCAGGGACTCCTCCTACAATGAGCAGTTCTTC. This gives the protein CASSLDPRDSSYNEQFF.

CDR3 in amino acids: CSVPGTGEGSMGYTF. CDR3 nucleotides: TGCAGCGTCCCCGGGACAGGGGAAGGGTCTATGGGCTACACCTTC. The gene calls are TRBV29-1 and TRBJ1-2, with 10 bases lining up with TRBD1. V shed 6 bases and J 8 bases; nucleotides not matched to a gene: 15. CDR3 length: 15 amino acids. In germline, CDR1 is SQVTM, CDR2 ANQGSEA.

The chain has TRBV3-1 (or the pseudogene TRBV3-2) and TRBJ2-4, with D unresolved. Germline-derived CDR1 and CDR2 are LGHDT and YNNKEL (reference sequence). V dropped 4 bases and J dropped 0 bases, with 7 bases sitting between them. The CDR3 length is 14 residues. The CDR3 DNA follows: TGTGCCAGCAGCCCACTGATAGCCAAAAACATTCAGTACTTC. Its protein product is CASSPLIAKNIQYF.